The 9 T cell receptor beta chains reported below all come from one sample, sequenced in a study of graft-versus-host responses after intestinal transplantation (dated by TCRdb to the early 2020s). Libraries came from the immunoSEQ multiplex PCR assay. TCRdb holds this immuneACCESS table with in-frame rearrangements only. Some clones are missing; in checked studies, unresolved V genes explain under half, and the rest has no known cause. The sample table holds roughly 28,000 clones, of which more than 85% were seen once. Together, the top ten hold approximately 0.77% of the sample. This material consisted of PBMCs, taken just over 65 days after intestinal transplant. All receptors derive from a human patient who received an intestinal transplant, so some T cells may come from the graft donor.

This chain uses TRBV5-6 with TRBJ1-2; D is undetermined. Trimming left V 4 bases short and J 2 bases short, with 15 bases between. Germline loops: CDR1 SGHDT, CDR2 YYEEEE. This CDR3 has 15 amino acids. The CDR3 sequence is CASSGVDGLNYGYTF. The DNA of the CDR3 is TGTGCCAGCAGCGGGGTGGACGGACTCAACTATGGCTACACCTTC.

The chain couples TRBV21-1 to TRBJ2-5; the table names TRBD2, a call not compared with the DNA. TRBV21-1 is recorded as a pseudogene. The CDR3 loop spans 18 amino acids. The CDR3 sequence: CASSSRTSGRAGQETQYF. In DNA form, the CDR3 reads TGTGCCAGCAGCAGCCGGACTAGCGGGAGGGCGGGGCAAGAGACCCAGTACTTC.

The CDR3 bases are TGTGCCATCAGTGCCGCCGACTCGCCCCAAGAGACCCAGTACTTC. Encoded protein: CAISAADSPQETQYF. The chain has TRBV10-3 and TRBJ2-5; no clear D. The CDR3 consists of 15 residues. Germline V gene sequence: CDR1 ENHRY, CDR2 SYGVKD. V was trimmed by 4 bases and J by 1 base, leaving 13 bases between them.

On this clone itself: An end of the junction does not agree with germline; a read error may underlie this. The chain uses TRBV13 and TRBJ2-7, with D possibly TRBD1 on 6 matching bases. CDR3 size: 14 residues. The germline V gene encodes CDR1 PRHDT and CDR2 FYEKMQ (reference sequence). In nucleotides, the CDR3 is TGTGCCAGCAGCGGAACCTCACAGGGCTACGGGCAGTACTTC. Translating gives CASSGTSQGYGQYF.

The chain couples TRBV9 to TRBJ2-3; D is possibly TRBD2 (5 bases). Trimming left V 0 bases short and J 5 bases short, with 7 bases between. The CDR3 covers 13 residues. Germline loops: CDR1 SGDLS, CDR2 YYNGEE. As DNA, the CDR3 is TGTGCCAGCAGCGTAGTCCGGGGAGATACGCAGTATTTT. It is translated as CASSVVRGDTQYF.

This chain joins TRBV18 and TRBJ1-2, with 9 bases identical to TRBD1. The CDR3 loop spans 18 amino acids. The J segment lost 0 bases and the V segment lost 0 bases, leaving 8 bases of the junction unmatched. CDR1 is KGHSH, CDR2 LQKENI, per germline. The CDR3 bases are TGTGCCAGCTCACCACCGTTGGGACAGGGAGCCCCTAACTATGGCTACACCTTC. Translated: CASSPPLGQGAPNYGYTF.

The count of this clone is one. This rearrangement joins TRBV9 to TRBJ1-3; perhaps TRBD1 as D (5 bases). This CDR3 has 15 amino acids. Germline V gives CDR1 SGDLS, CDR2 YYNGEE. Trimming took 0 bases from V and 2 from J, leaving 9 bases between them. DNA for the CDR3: TGTGCCAGCAGCGTAGGAGGGACTGCTGGAAACACCATATATTTT. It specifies CASSVGGTAGNTIYF. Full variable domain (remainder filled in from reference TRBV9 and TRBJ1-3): DSGVTQTPKHLITATGQRVTLRCSPRSGDLSVYWYQQSLDQGLQFLIQYYNGEERAKGNILERFSAQQFPDLHSELNLSSLELGDSALYFCASSVGGTAGNTIYFGEGSWLTVV.

The CDR3 nucleotides read TGTGCCAGTAGTATGGGGCAGGGGCCCAACGAGCAGTACTTC. This gives the protein CASSMGQGPNEQYF. The rearrangement links TRBV19 to TRBJ2-7; TRBD1 might be the D (6 bases). The V gene lost 3 bases and the J gene lost 5 bases, with 14 bases spanning the gap. The length of the CDR3 is 14 residues. CDR1 is LNHDA and CDR2 is SQIVND in the germline V gene (reference sequence).

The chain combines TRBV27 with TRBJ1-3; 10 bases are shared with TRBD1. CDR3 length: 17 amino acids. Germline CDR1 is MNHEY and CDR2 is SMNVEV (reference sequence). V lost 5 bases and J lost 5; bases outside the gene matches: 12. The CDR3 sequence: CASSPLDVDRGRNTIYF. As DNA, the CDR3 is TGTGCCAGCAGTCCGCTAGACGTGGACAGGGGGAGAAACACCATATATTTT.